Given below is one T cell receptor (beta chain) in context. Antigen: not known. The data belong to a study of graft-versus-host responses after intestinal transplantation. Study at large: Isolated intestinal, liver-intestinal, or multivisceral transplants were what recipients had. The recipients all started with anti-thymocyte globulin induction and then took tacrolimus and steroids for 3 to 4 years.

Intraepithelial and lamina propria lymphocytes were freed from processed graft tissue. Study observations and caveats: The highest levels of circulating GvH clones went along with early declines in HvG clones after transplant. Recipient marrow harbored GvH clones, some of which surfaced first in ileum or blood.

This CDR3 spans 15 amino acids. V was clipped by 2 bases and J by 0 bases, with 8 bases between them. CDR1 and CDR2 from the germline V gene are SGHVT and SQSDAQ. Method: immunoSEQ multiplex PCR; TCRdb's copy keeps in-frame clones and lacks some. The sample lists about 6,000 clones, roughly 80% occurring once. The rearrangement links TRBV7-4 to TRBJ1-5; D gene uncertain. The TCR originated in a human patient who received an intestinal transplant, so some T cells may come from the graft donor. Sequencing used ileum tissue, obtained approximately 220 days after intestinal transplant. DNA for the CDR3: TGTGCCAGCAGCTTAAAGGACGGTAGCAATCAGCCCCAGCATTTT. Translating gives CASSLKDGSNQPQHF.